What follows describes a single TCR beta chain. What it binds is not known. The data were taken from a study of CXCR3-negative and CXCR3-positive naive CD8 T cells. Study results and limitations: Naive CXCR3-positive and CXCR3-negative cells shared similar TRBV-TRBJ usage, unlike memory cells. Surface CD5 was comparable between naive subsets; TCR strength was inferred from TRB CDR3 properties. When CXCR3-positive naive cells were set against CXCR3-negative naive cells, the former had more hydrophobic TRB CDR3s.

The sorting of each CD8+ T cell subset was done in triplicate, at a few hundred thousand cells each. Naive cells were sorted as CD45RO-, CCR7+, CD27+ and CD95-. The authors made the TRB cDNA libraries by 5' RACE using UMI labels. Reanalyzing the 5' RACE reads, TCRdb keeps one entry per CDR3 protein, without DNA. The sample has over 100,000 distinct CDR3 sequences. The CDR3 spans 13 residues. Germline lookup yields CDR1 SGHVS and CDR2 FQNEAQ. The chain joins TRBV7-8 to TRBJ2-3; TCRdb selects TRBD1, and the lack of DNA leaves this call unchecked. This receptor was identified in a human donor in good health. Some clones in this sample may be carry-over from other donors' samples. The sample comprised naive CXCR3+ CD8+ T cells from blood. Subset defined: CD45RO-CCR7+CD27+CD95- naive CD8+ T cells expressing CXCR3 (TNR3+). This CDR3 reads CASSLGTTDTQYF. The full variable domain, with the rest looked up from reference TRBV7-8 and TRBJ2-3, is GAGVSQSPRYKVAKRGQDVALRCDPISGHVSLFWYQQALGQGPEFLTYFQNEAQLDKSGLPSDRFFAERPEGSVSTLKIQRTQQEDSAVYLCASSLGTTDTQYFGPGTRLTVL.